The 29 T cell receptor beta chains presented below share a single source sample, sequenced in a study of blood T cell repertoires in COVID-19. Repertoires were generated with immunoSEQ multiplex PCR, while TCRdb's copy carries only in-frame clones and drops some. The sample includes tens of thousands of clones, 65% to 80% of them seen just once. What was sequenced was peripheral blood. The receptors here all came from a man between 70 and 80 years old with active or convalescent COVID-19.

The chain recombines TRBV5-4 with TRBJ1-6; 9 bases are a match to TRBD1. J gave up 5 bases and V 0 bases, and 6 bases lay outside the gene matches. Germline CDR1 reads SGHNT; CDR2 reads YYREEE (reference sequence). This CDR3 comprises 17 residues. This CDR3 is CASSLDRTGANNSPLHF. CDR3 nucleotide sequence: TGTGCCAGCAGCTTGGATAGGACAGGGGCTAATAATTCACCCCTCCACTTT.

This clone showed up just a few times. The chain recombines TRBV19 with TRBJ1-1; 8 bases are shared with TRBD1. Trimming took 5 bases from V and 4 from J; bases not matched to a gene: 9. Per germline, CDR1 LNHDA and CDR2 SQIVND (reference sequence). The CDR3 covers 15 residues. The CDR3 loop is CASSPGQAVGTEAFF. The CDR3, as DNA: TGTGCCAGTAGTCCGGGACAGGCCGTTGGCACTGAAGCTTTCTTT.

This clone was counted a single time. The chain links TRBV7-2 to TRBJ2-1, with unresolved D. The germline CDR1 and CDR2 sequences are SGHTA and FQGNSA. The CDR3 has 13 residues. V was cut by 3 bases and J by 2 bases, with 5 bases left in between. The CDR3 coding sequence is TGTGCCAGCAGCTTTTCCACCTACAATGAGCAGTTCTTC. This translates into CASSFSTYNEQFF.

This rearrangement joins TRBV6-5 to TRBJ2-2, with D unclear. V shed 3 bases and J shed 1 base, with 6 bases lying between them. The V gene's germline CDR1 is MNHEY and CDR2 SVGAGI. CDR3 length: 14 amino acids. The CDR3 here is CASSYRGNTGELFF. The CDR3 DNA follows: TGTGCCAGCAGTTATAGAGGGAACACCGGGGAGCTGTTTTTT.

This chain links TRBV28 with TRBJ1-4, with 7 nucleotides matching TRBD1. The CDR3 has 15 amino acids. Trimming cost V 7 bases and J 7 bases; bases outside gene matches: 12. Germline values: CDR1 MDHEN, CDR2 SYDVKM. CDR3 sequence reads: CASTPGTVRTEKLFF. The CDR3 nucleotides read TGTGCCAGCACCCCTGGGACAGTCAGGACTGAAAAACTGTTTTTT.

This chain links TRBV19 with TRBJ2-7, with 9 bases that match TRBD2. The CDR3 runs to 15 residues. Germline trimming cut 5 bases from V and 4 bases from J; bases unmatched to any gene: 9. Germline CDR1 and CDR2: LNHDA and SQIVND (reference sequence). CDR3: CASSGTAGGRYEQYF. The CDR3 bases are TGTGCCAGTAGTGGGACTGCGGGGGGGCGGTACGAGCAGTACTTC.

The V and J genes are TRBV6-1 and TRBJ2-3, with D uncertain. CDR1 is MNHNS and CDR2 is SASEGT in the germline V gene. The CDR3 totals 14 residues. The V end lost 2 bases, the J end lost 1 base, and 7 bases lay between the germline ends. The CDR3 DNA reads TGTGCCAGCAGTGAATTTCCAGGCACAGATACGCAGTATTTT. Translating gives CASSEFPGTDTQYF.

The chain is built from TRBV5-1 and TRBJ2-1; 8 positions agree with TRBD1. V shed 3 bases and J 8 bases; nucleotides not matched to a gene: 7. Per the germline V gene, CDR1 is SGHRS and CDR2 is YFSETQ. The CDR3 is made up of 14 amino acids. The CDR3 DNA sequence: TGCGCCAGCAGCTCGGGACAGGTATACGATGAGCAGTTCTTC. Translation gives CASSSGQVYDEQFF.

This clone occurred a few times. The gene calls are TRBV5-1 and TRBJ2-7; 7 bases fit TRBD1. CDR3 size: 14 residues. V lost 4 bases and J lost 4; bases outside the gene matches: 8. From germline, CDR1 is SGHRS and CDR2 YFSETQ. The CDR3 DNA is TGCGCCAGCAGCCCCGGGACAGTGGTATACGAGCAGTACTTC. This sequence encodes CASSPGTVVYEQYF. Variable domain in full (rest from reference TRBV5-1 and TRBJ2-7): KAGVTQTPRYLIKTRGQQVTLSCSPISGHRSVSWYQQTPGQGLQFLFEYFSETQRNKGNFPGRFSGRQFSNSRSEMNVSTLELGDSALYLCASSPGTVVYEQYFGPGTRLTVT.

The V call is TRBV29-1, the J call TRBJ2-3, with no clear D. The CDR3 is 14 amino acids. The V end lost 1 base, the J end lost 2 bases, and 10 bases lay between the germline ends. The germline V gene has CDR1 SQVTM and CDR2 ANQGSEA. For the CDR3, the DNA is TGCAGCGTTGAAGTCCCGTGGGCCACAGATACGCAGTATTTT. Translated, it gives CSVEVPWATDTQYF.

The chain joins TRBV9 to TRBJ2-1; D is ambiguous. CDR1 and CDR2 (germline): SGDLS, YYNGEE. Trimming cost V 0 bases and J 10 bases, with 14 bases left between them. The CDR3 contains 14 residues. CDR3 DNA sequence: TGTGCCAGCAGCGTAGTAGGCACAGACCAAGAGCAGTTCTTC. It encodes CASSVVGTDQEQFF.

This chain links TRBV2 with TRBJ2-7; possibly TRBD1 for D (5 bases). V lost 4 bases, J lost 7 bases, and 14 bases lay in between. Germline CDR1 is SNHLY and CDR2 is FYNNEI. This CDR3 region has 13 residues. This CDR3 reads CASSVGQGGEQYF. The DNA for the CDR3 is TGTGCCAGCAGTGTAGGGCAGGGTGGGGAGCAGTACTTC.

V and J are TRBV11-3 and TRBJ2-7, with 7 bases fitting TRBD2. The CDR3 is 14 residues long. V trimming: 1 base; J trimming: 6 bases; junction bases outside the gene matches: 6. In germline, CDR1 is SGHNT, CDR2 YENEEA. The CDR3 DNA sequence: TGTGCCAGCAGCTTAGGCGGGAGTACCCCCGAGCAGTACTTC. Encoded protein: CASSLGGSTPEQYF.

The V call is TRBV12-5, the J call TRBJ2-3; 9 bases are a match to TRBD1. The junction had 3 bases not matched to a gene; V was cut back by 5 bases and J by 0 bases. The CDR3 runs 15 residues. Germline V gene sequence: CDR1 LGHNT, CDR2 FRNRAP. Written as DNA, the CDR3 is TGTGCTAGTGGTGCGGGACAGGGAAGCACAGATACGCAGTATTTT. Translation gives CASGAGQGSTDTQYF.

The genes are TRBV15 and TRBJ2-7, with D possibly matching TRBD2 (6 bases). The CDR3 is 14 amino acids. Germline loops: CDR1 LNHNV, CDR2 YYDKDF (reference sequence). The germline V and J ends were trimmed by 4 bases and 3 bases, with 13 bases remaining between them. CDR3 loop: CATSTGRGNYEQYF. The CDR3 region has the DNA TGTGCCACCAGCACGGGACGGGGGAACTACGAGCAGTACTTC.

This clone occurred a few times. The chain combines TRBV25-1 with TRBJ1-5; the D is unclear. The CDR3 runs 14 residues. Trimming took off 0 bases at V and 1 base at J, with 4 bases between the two ends. From germline, CDR1 is MGHDK and CDR2 SYGVNS. The CDR3 coding sequence is TGTGCCAGCAGTGAATACTTAAGCAATCAGCCCCAGCATTTT. It encodes CASSEYLSNQPQHF.

The rearrangement links TRBV5-6 to TRBJ2-3, with 13 bases lining up with TRBD2. The CDR3 spans 16 residues. Germline loops: CDR1 SGHDT, CDR2 YYEEEE. With 4 bases clipped from V and 6 bases from J, the junction kept 8 bases outside the gene matches. The CDR3: CASSPTSGRAKDTQYF. The CDR3, as DNA: TGTGCCAGCAGCCCCACTAGCGGGAGGGCCAAGGATACGCAGTATTTT.

The J gene is TRBJ2-2, the V gene TRBV6-2 or TRBV6-3; 11 positions match TRBD2. This CDR3 spans 16 amino acids. J gave up 1 base and V 6 bases, and 4 bases lay outside the gene matches. The V gene's germline CDR1 is MNHEY and CDR2 SVGEGT. The CDR3 DNA reads as TGTGCCAGCAGCAGAGGACTAGCGGGGAACACCGGGGAGCTGTTTTTT. Translated, it gives CASSRGLAGNTGELFF.

This chain connects TRBV7-2 to TRBJ1-4; unclear D gene. Trimming cost V 0 bases and J 4 bases, with 9 bases left between them. Germline assignment: CDR1 SGHTA and CDR2 FQGNSA. This CDR3 is 15 amino acids long. DNA for the CDR3: TGTGCCAGCAGCTTAGCGCGGCAAAATAATGAAAAACTGTTTTTT. This translates into CASSLARQNNEKLFF. Using reference TRBV7-2 and TRBJ1-4 for the parts outside the CDR3, the full variable domain is GAGVSQSPSNKVTEKGKDVELRCDPISGHTALYWYRQSLGQGLEFLIYFQGNSAPDKSGLPSDRFSAERTGGSVSTLTIQRTQQEDSAVYLCASSLARQNNEKLFFGSGTQLSVL.

The J gene is TRBJ1-6, the V gene TRBV30; D unclear. This CDR3 has 16 amino acids. Germline CDR1 is GTSNPN and CDR2 is SVGIG (reference sequence). Trimming removed 0 bases at V and 0 bases at J, with 9 bases between. In DNA form, the CDR3 reads TGTGCCTGGAGTGTAAGCGGGAGCTCCTATAATTCACCCCTCCACTTT. Amino acids: CAWSVSGSSYNSPLHF.

The chain combines TRBV24-1 with TRBJ2-2, with a tentative D call TRBD1 (5 bases). In germline, CDR1 is KGHDR, CDR2 SFDVKD. Trimming took off 7 bases at V and 4 bases at J, with 12 bases between the two ends. The CDR3 consists of 14 residues. This CDR3 reads CATRQGEFTGELFF. In DNA form, the CDR3 reads TGTGCCACCAGGCAGGGTGAATTCACCGGGGAGCTGTTTTTT.

The genes are TRBV9 and TRBJ2-3; perhaps TRBD1 as D (5 bases). Germline CDR1 reads SGDLS; CDR2 reads YYNGEE. The CDR3 sequence is 15 residues long. The ends were cut back, 0 bases at V and 1 base at J, with 9 bases in the middle. The CDR3 region is CASSVGTGGTDTQYF. The CDR3, as DNA: TGTGCCAGCAGCGTAGGTACAGGAGGCACAGATACGCAGTATTTT.

The chain couples TRBV6-5 to TRBJ1-4; D is possibly TRBD1 (6 bases). CDR1 and CDR2 (germline): MNHEY, SVGAGI. The CDR3 is 13 amino acids. V was clipped by 7 bases and J by 5 bases, with 11 bases between them. CDR3 DNA: TGTGCCAGCAAACGACAGGCAAATGAAAAACTGTTTTTT. Residues: CASKRQANEKLFF.

The chain employs TRBV11-2 and TRBJ2-5; D perhaps matches TRBD2 (5 bases). Trimming removed 7 bases from V and 0 bases from J, with 9 bases in between. Germline loops: CDR1 SGHAT, CDR2 FQNNGV. This CDR3 is 13 amino acids long. CDR3 sequence reads: CASTAGYQETQYF. The CDR3 DNA is TGTGCCAGCACCGCGGGTTACCAAGAGACCCAGTACTTC.

The J gene is TRBJ2-7, the V gene TRBV18; 11 bases are shared with TRBD1. This CDR3 contains 14 residues. In germline, CDR1 is KGHSH, CDR2 LQKENI. V shed 4 bases and J 5 bases; nucleotides not matched to a gene: 4. The CDR3 region is CASSRTGGTDEQYF. CDR3 nucleotides: TGTGCCAGCTCACGGACAGGGGGCACCGACGAGCAGTACTTC.

This sequence joins TRBV7-9 and TRBJ1-4; D uncertain. The CDR3 is 14 amino acids. The germline V gene has CDR1 SEHNR and CDR2 FQNEAQ (reference sequence). V shed 3 bases and J shed 7 bases, with 12 bases lying between them. The DNA of the CDR3 is TGTGCCAGCAGCTTGGGTAGGGAGATTGAAAAACTGTTTTTT. This gives the protein CASSLGREIEKLFF. Full variable domain (remainder filled in from reference TRBV7-9 and TRBJ1-4): DTGVSQNPRHKITKRGQNVTFRCDPISEHNRLYWYRQTLGQGPEFLTYFQNEAQLEKSRLLSDRFSAERPKGSFSTLEIQRTEQGDSAMYLCASSLGREIEKLFFGSGTQLSVL.

The J gene is TRBJ2-3, the V gene TRBV3-1 (or the pseudogene TRBV3-2); D remains unclear. Germline CDR1 and CDR2: LGHDT and YNNKEL (reference sequence). The CDR3 contains 14 residues. Trimming took 0 bases from V and 4 from J, leaving 8 bases between them. The CDR3 protein is CASSQDRGSDTQYF. In DNA form, the CDR3 reads TGTGCCAGCAGCCAAGATAGAGGTTCAGATACGCAGTATTTT.

The V call is TRBV11-3, the J call TRBJ2-3; tentative D call: TRBD2 (6 bases). CDR1 and CDR2 from the germline V gene are SGHNT and YENEEA. This CDR3 has 18 residues. The germline V and J ends were trimmed by 0 bases and 2 bases, with 18 bases remaining between them. The DNA for the CDR3 is TGTGCCAGCAGCTTAGAGGGACTGTCGGGGTCAGTCACAGATACGCAGTATTTT. Its translation: CASSLEGLSGSVTDTQYF.

Notes on this clone: Additional DNA sequences in this sample encode the identical CDR3. The gene calls are TRBV6-5 and TRBJ2-1; D is unclear. Trimming left V 2 bases short and J 0 bases short, with 8 bases between. The CDR3 runs 15 residues. The germline gives CDR1 MNHEY, CDR2 SVGAGI. The CDR3 DNA reads TGTGCCAGCAGTTACGGTGCGAGCTCCTACAATGAGCAGTTCTTC. It specifies CASSYGASSYNEQFF.